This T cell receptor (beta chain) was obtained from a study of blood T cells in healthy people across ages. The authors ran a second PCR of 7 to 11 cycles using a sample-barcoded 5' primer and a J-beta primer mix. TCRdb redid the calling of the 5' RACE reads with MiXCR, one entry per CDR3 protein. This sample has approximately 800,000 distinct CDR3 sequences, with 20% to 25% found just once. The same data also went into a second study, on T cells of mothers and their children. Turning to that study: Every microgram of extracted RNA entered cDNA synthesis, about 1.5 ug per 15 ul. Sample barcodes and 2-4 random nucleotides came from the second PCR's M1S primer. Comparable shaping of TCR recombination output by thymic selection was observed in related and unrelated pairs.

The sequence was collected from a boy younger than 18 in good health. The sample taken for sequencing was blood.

CDR3 DNA: TGTGCCAGCTCCCAGAATGTAGGGACGCAAGCCTACGAGCAGTACTTC. Residues: CASSQNVGTQAYEQYF. The V gene is TRBV18, the J gene TRBJ2-7, with D perhaps TRBD1 or TRBD2 (5 bases each). The length of the CDR3 is 16 residues. Germline V gene lookup returns CDR1 KGHSH and CDR2 LQKENI. V shed 6 bases and J shed 2 bases, with 20 bases lying between them.